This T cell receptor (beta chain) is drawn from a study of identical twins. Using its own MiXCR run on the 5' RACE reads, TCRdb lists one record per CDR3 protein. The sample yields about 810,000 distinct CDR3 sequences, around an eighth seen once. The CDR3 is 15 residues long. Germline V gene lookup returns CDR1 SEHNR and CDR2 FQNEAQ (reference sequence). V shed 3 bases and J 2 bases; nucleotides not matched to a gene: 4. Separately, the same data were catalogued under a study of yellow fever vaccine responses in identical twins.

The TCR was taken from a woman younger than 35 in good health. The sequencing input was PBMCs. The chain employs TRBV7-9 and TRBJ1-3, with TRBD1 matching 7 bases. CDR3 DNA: TGTGCCAGCAGCTTTGTGCAGGGGGCTGGAAACACCATATATTTT. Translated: CASSFVQGAGNTIYF. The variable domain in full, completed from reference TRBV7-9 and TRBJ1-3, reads DTGVSQNPRHKITKRGQNVTFRCDPISEHNRLYWYRQTLGQGPEFLTYFQNEAQLEKSRLLSDRFSAERPKGSFSTLEIQRTEQGDSAMYLCASSFVQGAGNTIYFGEGSWLTVV.